Below, 22 T cell receptor beta chains from the same sample are listed, as sequenced in a study of cytomegalovirus exposure and HLA in healthy donors. Amplification used 60 Vbeta primers and 13 Jbeta primers. TCRdb keeps only in-frame clones here, not all; method: immunoSEQ multiplex PCR. The table records under 200,000 clones, around three quarters of them present only once. Sequencing was done on a sample of PBMCs. All receptors come from a woman in her twenties or thirties in good health and CMV-seropositive.

V and J are TRBV11-2 and TRBJ2-1, with D perhaps matching TRBD2 (5 bases). V gave up 1 base and J gave up 8 bases, with 15 bases separating them. This CDR3 has 15 amino acids. CDR1 is SGHAT, CDR2 FQNNGV, per germline. CDR3 sequence reads: CASSLVKGLEDEQFF. CDR3 coding DNA: TGTGCCAGCAGCTTAGTAAAAGGTCTGGAGGATGAGCAGTTCTTC.

The J gene is TRBJ2-7, the V gene TRBV7-9; 7 positions agree with TRBD1. This CDR3 region has 14 residues. V shed 3 bases, J shed 5 bases, and the junction held 7 bases outside the gene matches. Germline values: CDR1 SEHNR, CDR2 FQNEAQ (reference sequence). CDR3 DNA sequence: TGTGCCAGCAGCTTCGGACAGGTCCCCCACGAGCAGTACTTC. This encodes CASSFGQVPHEQYF. Full variable domain (rest looked up from reference TRBV7-9 and TRBJ2-7): DTGVSQNPRHKITKRGQNVTFRCDPISEHNRLYWYRQTLGQGPEFLTYFQNEAQLEKSRLLSDRFSAERPKGSFSTLEIQRTEQGDSAMYLCASSFGQVPHEQYFGPGTRLTVT.

The chain carries TRBV10-3 and TRBJ2-5; 8 bases are a match to TRBD1. J was trimmed by 2 bases and V by 4 bases; bases with no gene match: 0. Germline CDR1 is ENHRY and CDR2 is SYGVKD. This CDR3 is 13 amino acids long. CDR3 coding DNA: TGTGCCATCAGTGGGACAGGGCAAGAGACCCAGTACTTC. It yields the protein CAISGTGQETQYF.

The chain carries TRBV18 and TRBJ2-1; TRBD1 aligns across 7 bases. The junction had 10 bases not matched to a gene; V was cut back by 2 bases and J by 6 bases. Germline loops: CDR1 KGHSH, CDR2 LQKENI. This CDR3 spans 16 amino acids. This CDR3 is CASSPETGFVSNEQFF. In nucleotides, the CDR3 is TGTGCCAGCTCACCAGAGACAGGGTTCGTTAGCAATGAGCAGTTCTTC. The full variable domain, completed using reference TRBV18 and TRBJ2-1, is NAGVMQNPRHLVRRRGQEARLRCSPMKGHSHVYWYRQLPEEGLKFMVYLQKENIIDESGMPKERFSAEFPKEGPSILRIQQVVRGDSAAYFCASSPETGFVSNEQFFGPGTRLTVL.

This clone came up a few times. The gene calls are TRBV25-1 and TRBJ2-1, with a weak D call TRBD2 (5 bases). V was cut by 7 bases and J by 6 bases, with 16 bases left in between. The CDR3 is 14 amino acids. Germline V lookup: CDR1 MGHDK, CDR2 SYGVNS. The CDR3 loop is CASMALGRGNEQFF. The CDR3 DNA reads as TGTGCCAGCATGGCACTAGGTCGAGGCAATGAGCAGTTCTTC.

This clone was seen only a few times. V is TRBV5-1 and J is TRBJ2-1; TRBD2 might be the D (6 bases). Germline-derived CDR1 and CDR2 are SGHRS and YFSETQ. The CDR3 loop spans 13 amino acids. The V end was cut by 9 bases, the J end by 8 bases, with 18 bases between. CDR3: CATRLGGTDEQFF. Written as DNA, the CDR3 is TGCGCCACCCGACTAGGTGGTACGGATGAGCAGTTCTTC.

The chain links TRBV7-2 to TRBJ2-7; D is undetermined. V was trimmed by 0 bases and J by 0 bases, leaving 3 bases between them. Per germline, CDR1 SGHTA and CDR2 FQGNSA. The CDR3 totals 13 residues. CDR3 DNA sequence: TGTGCCAGCAGCTTAGCCTTCTCCTACGAGCAGTACTTC. Translated, it gives CASSLAFSYEQYF. The full variable domain, completed using reference TRBV7-2 and TRBJ2-7, is GAGVSQSPSNKVTEKGKDVELRCDPISGHTALYWYRQSLGQGLEFLIYFQGNSAPDKSGLPSDRFSAERTGGSVSTLTIQRTQQEDSAVYLCASSLAFSYEQYFGPGTRLTVT.

This sequence joins TRBV29-1 and TRBJ2-1, with 9 bases aligning to TRBD1. The CDR3 runs to 14 residues. Germline V gene lookup returns CDR1 SQVTM and CDR2 ANQGSEA. V lost 6 bases to trimming and J lost 1 base; unmatched junction nucleotides: 4. The CDR3 region has the DNA TGCAGCGTCGCGACAGGGGGGTCCTACAATGAGCAGTTCTTC. It codes for CSVATGGSYNEQFF.

This chain uses TRBV13 with TRBJ2-3; perhaps TRBD2 as D (6 bases). Trimming removed 0 bases from V and 2 bases from J, with 9 bases in between. CDR3 length equals 15 residues. Germline loops: CDR1 PRHDT, CDR2 FYEKMQ (reference sequence). This CDR3 reads CASSLGGTFTDTQYF. Written as DNA, the CDR3 is TGTGCCAGCAGCTTAGGCGGGACTTTCACAGATACGCAGTATTTT.

The rearrangement joins TRBV7-9 to TRBJ2-1; 8 bases map to TRBD2. CDR3 length: 17 amino acids. CDR1 SEHNR and CDR2 FQNEAQ come from the germline V gene (reference sequence). V dropped 3 bases and J dropped 0; count of bases not matched to a gene: 7. The CDR3 bases are TGTGCCAGCAGCTTCGAGACTAGCGCGAGCTCCTACAATGAGCAGTTCTTC. Residues: CASSFETSASSYNEQFF.

The chain combines TRBV2 with TRBJ2-1; 12 nucleotides agree with TRBD2. V gave up 5 bases and J gave up 0 bases; unmatched junction bases: 5. The CDR3 has 17 residues. The germline V gene encodes CDR1 SNHLY and CDR2 FYNNEI. This chain's CDR3 is CASSKTTSGSSYNEQFF. CDR3 nucleotide sequence: TGTGCCAGCAGTAAGACGACTAGCGGGAGCTCCTACAATGAGCAGTTCTTC.

The chain links TRBV4-1 to TRBJ2-5; D may be TRBD2 (5 bases). The length of the CDR3 is 15 residues. Germline V gives CDR1 MGHRA, CDR2 YSYEKL. Trimming pared 0 bases from V and 6 bases from J, leaving 14 bases between. CDR3 bases: TGCGCCAGCAGCCAAGACCTCGGCGGGTCGAAGACCCAGTACTTC. As protein: CASSQDLGGSKTQYF.

This clone was observed a few times. This sequence joins TRBV15 and TRBJ1-3, with D possibly TRBD1 on 6 matching bases. The CDR3 has 14 amino acids. The germline gives CDR1 LNHNV, CDR2 YYDKDF (reference sequence). V lost 6 bases and J lost 2, with 11 bases in between. For the CDR3, the DNA is TGTGCCACCAGTACAGGGTACGCTGGAAACACCATATATTTT. Translating gives CATSTGYAGNTIYF.

This sequence joins TRBV6-1 and TRBJ1-1; 8 bases agree with TRBD1. Germline CDR1 is MNHNS and CDR2 is SASEGT. The CDR3 has 13 amino acids. V lost 8 bases to trimming and J lost 5 bases; unmatched junction nucleotides: 7. In DNA form, the CDR3 reads TGTGCCAGCGGGAGGACAGGGCTGACTGAAGCTTTCTTT. It yields the protein CASGRTGLTEAFF.

The chain is built from TRBV18 and TRBJ1-5; 10 positions agree with TRBD1. The CDR3 is made up of 14 amino acids. From germline, CDR1 is KGHSH and CDR2 LQKENI. V was clipped by 4 bases and J by 5 bases; unmatched bases: 2. The CDR3 here is CASSQGTGDQPQHF. The CDR3 nucleotides are TGTGCCAGCTCACAGGGGACAGGGGATCAGCCCCAGCATTTT.

This clone was seen more than once but under ten times. J is TRBJ2-1 and V is TRBV5-5, with a tentative D call TRBD2 (5 bases). Trimming removed 1 base at V and 5 bases at J, with 7 bases between. CDR1 is SGHKS, CDR2 YYEKEE, per germline (reference sequence). CDR3 length equals 13 residues. The CDR3 spells CASSLLADNEQFF. The DNA of the CDR3 is TGTGCCAGCAGCTTGCTAGCAGACAATGAGCAGTTCTTC.

The V gene is TRBV5-6, the J gene TRBJ2-5; D may be TRBD1 (7 bases). Germline V gene lookup returns CDR1 SGHDT and CDR2 YYEEEE. V lost 1 base and J lost 5, with 12 bases in between. This CDR3 is built from 14 residues. The chain's CDR3 is CASSLMTGRETQYF. CDR3 DNA: TGTGCCAGCAGCTTGATGACAGGGAGGGAGACCCAGTACTTC.

A few counts support this clone. The chain uses TRBV30 and TRBJ1-2, with D uncertain. The CDR3 spans 13 residues. The germline CDR1 and CDR2 sequences are GTSNPN and SVGIG (reference sequence). V lost 2 bases to trimming and J lost 4 bases, with 11 bases between them. CDR3 sequence (DNA): TGTGCCTGGAGTCCGACTTCGACCTATGGCTACACCTTC. This sequence encodes CAWSPTSTYGYTF.

This clone showed up just a few times. The V and J genes are TRBV4-1 and TRBJ2-1, with 8 positions matching TRBD2. CDR3 size: 17 residues. V shed 0 bases and J 8 bases; nucleotides not matched to a gene: 12. CDR1 is MGHRA and CDR2 is YSYEKL in the germline V gene. CDR3 amino acids: CASSQDLVGGALDEQFF. In DNA, the CDR3 is TGCGCCAGCAGCCAAGACCTGGTCGGGGGGGCTTTGGATGAGCAGTTCTTC.

CDR3 sequence: CASSYRELGNQPQHF. The CDR3 DNA sequence: TGTGCCAGCAGCTACAGGGAGCTTGGCAATCAGCCCCAGCATTTT. V is TRBV5-6 and J is TRBJ1-5; D is perhaps TRBD1 (6 bases). This CDR3 spans 15 amino acids. V gave up 3 bases and J gave up 2 bases, with 12 bases separating them. Germline values: CDR1 SGHDT, CDR2 YYEEEE.

The gene calls are TRBV6-5 and TRBJ1-1; 9 bases are shared with TRBD1. Trimming took 2 bases from V and 11 from J; bases not matched to a gene: 15. CDR1 and CDR2 (germline): MNHEY, SVGAGI. The CDR3 contains 16 residues. CDR3 bases: TGTGCCAGCAGTTACCAACAAGGGACAGGGAGTTTCCCGGCTTTCTTT. This encodes CASSYQQGTGSFPAFF.

This chain uses TRBV7-9 with TRBJ2-1; D is uncertain. Germline assignment: CDR1 SEHNR and CDR2 FQNEAQ (reference sequence). The CDR3 sequence is 12 residues long. The V gene lost 8 bases and the J gene lost 8 bases, with 13 bases spanning the gap. The CDR3 sequence: CASGYREDEQFF. The CDR3 DNA follows: TGTGCCAGCGGGTACCGTGAGGATGAGCAGTTCTTC.